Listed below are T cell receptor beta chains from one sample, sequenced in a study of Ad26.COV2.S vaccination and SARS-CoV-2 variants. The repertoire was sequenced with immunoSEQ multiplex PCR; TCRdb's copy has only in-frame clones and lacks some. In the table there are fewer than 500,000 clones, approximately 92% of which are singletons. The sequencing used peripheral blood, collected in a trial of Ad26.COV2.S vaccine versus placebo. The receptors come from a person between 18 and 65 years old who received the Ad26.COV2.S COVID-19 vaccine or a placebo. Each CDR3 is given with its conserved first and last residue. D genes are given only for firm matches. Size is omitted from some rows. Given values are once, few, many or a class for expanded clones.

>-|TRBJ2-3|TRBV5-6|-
CASSLERTDTQYF
TGTGCCAGCAGCTTGGAGCGCACAGATACGCAGTATTTT
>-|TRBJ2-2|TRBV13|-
CASSLSSWGGTGELFF
TGTGCCAGCAGCTTATCTTCGTGGGGCGGCACCGGGGAGCTGTTTTTT
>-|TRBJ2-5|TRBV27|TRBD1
CASSYLPGQGKETQYF
TGTGCCAGCAGTTATCTACCGGGACAGGGGAAAGAGACCCAGTACTTC
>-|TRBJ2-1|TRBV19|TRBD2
CASSIVAGSYNEQFF
TGTGCCAGTAGTATAGTAGCGGGCTCCTACAATGAGCAGTTCTTC
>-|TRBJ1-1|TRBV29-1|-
CSASTGYRAEAFF
TGCAGCGCCTCAACTGGGTATAGGGCTGAAGCTTTCTTT
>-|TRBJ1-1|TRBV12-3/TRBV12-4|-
CASRPRNTEAFF
TGTGCCAGCAGACCGAGGAACACTGAAGCTTTCTTT
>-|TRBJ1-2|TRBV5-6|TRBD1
CASSWGTGGYGYTF
TGTGCCAGCAGCTGGGGGACAGGGGGCTATGGCTACACCTTC
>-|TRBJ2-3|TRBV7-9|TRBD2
CASSFGLAGGDTQYF
TGTGCCAGCAGTTTTGGACTAGCGGGGGGCGATACGCAGTATTTT
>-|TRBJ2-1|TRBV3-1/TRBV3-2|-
CASSQEAIIFDEQFF
TGTGCCAGCAGCCAAGAAGCGATAATTTTTGATGAGCAGTTCTTC
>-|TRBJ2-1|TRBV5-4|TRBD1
CASGETGDSYNEQFF
TGTGCCAGCGGAGAGACAGGGGACTCCTACAATGAGCAGTTCTTC
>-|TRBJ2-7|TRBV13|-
CASSPLGDLYEQYF
TGTGCCAGCAGCCCGCTCGGGGATCTTTACGAGCAGTACTTC
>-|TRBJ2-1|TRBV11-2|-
CASSSLQAENEQFF
TGTGCCAGCAGTTCCCTTCAGGCTGAGAATGAGCAGTTCTTC
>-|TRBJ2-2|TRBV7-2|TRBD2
CASSPAGGAFFTWFF
TGTGCCAGCAGCCCCGCGGGGGGCGCGTTCTTTACTTGGTTTTTT
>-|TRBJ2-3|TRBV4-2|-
CASSQDGGYDTQYF
TGTGCCAGCAGCCAAGATGGGGGGTATGATACGCAGTATTTT
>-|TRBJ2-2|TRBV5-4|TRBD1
CASSRQGGTGELFF
TGTGCCAGCTCACGACAGGGTGGGACCGGGGAGCTGTTTTTT
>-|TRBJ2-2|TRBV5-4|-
CASSLVLASGLGELFF
TGTGCCAGCAGCTTGGTGCTAGCGAGTGGTCTCGGGGAGCTGTTTTTT
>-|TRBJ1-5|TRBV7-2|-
CASSPDGSRPQHF
TGTGCCAGCAGCCCGGACGGCTCCCGGCCCCAGCATTTT
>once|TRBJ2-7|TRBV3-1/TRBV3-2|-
CASSRRGHDYEQYF
TGTGCCAGCAGCCGGAGAGGGCACGACTACGAGCAGTACTTC
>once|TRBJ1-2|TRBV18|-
CASSREGRSYGYTF
TGTGCCAGCTCACGGGAAGGACGGAGTTATGGCTACACCTTC
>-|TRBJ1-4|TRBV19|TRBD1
CASSTGGVNEKLFF
TGTGCCAGTAGTACAGGGGGCGTCAATGAAAAACTGTTTTTT
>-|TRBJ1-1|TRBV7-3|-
CASRSGTAFDTEAFF
TGTGCCAGCAGGTCCGGGACGGCTTTTGACACTGAAGCTTTCTTT
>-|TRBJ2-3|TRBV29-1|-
CSVKRVALSTDTQYF
TGCAGCGTTAAAAGGGTTGCGCTGAGCACAGATACGCAGTATTTT
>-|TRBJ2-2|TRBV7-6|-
CASSRIKTGELFF
TGTGCCAGCAGCCGGATTAAGACCGGGGAGCTGTTTTTT